This T cell receptor (beta chain) came from a study of shared clonotypes between healthy human individuals. The overall study: Donors had three CD4 naive, three CD4 memory, two CD8 naive and one CD8 memory plate apiece.

Details on this clone: Its specificity is unknown.

The V end was cut by 1 base, the J end by 8 bases, with 18 bases between. CDR3 length: 17 amino acids. Germline V CDR1 and CDR2: SNHLY, FYNNEI. Sequencing used immunoSEQ multiplex PCR; TCRdb keeps in-frame clones, though not all of them. The data show 950,000 to 1,100,000 clones, around 76% seen once. Study findings and constraints: A reduction in generation probabilities was seen for non-shared clonotypes relative to those shared by all four donors.

The TCR originated in a man younger than 35 in good health. Sample: memory CD4+ T cells sorted from blood. Stated subset: CD45RA-negative fraction. The chain is built from TRBV2 and TRBJ1-6; weak D call: TRBD1 (5 bases). This CDR3 is CASSEEGRKKRDSPLHF. Written as DNA, the CDR3 is TGTGCCAGCAGTGAAGAGGGACGCAAAAAAAGGGATTCACCCCTCCACTTT.